One sample yielded the 18 T cell receptor beta chains listed below, sequenced in a study of T-cell reconstitution after alpha-beta-depleted transplantation in children. During its preparation, the TCRbeta library received unique molecular identifiers. From the PCR reads, TCRdb called clonotypes with MiXCR, one entry per CDR3 protein. This table holds 73,000 or so distinct CDR3 sequences, approximately 5% found once. This specimen consisted of PBMCs, mostly from graft donor cells, obtained 180 days after TCRalphabeta/CD19-depleted stem cell transplant. The receptor source for this set is a boy under three years old who had a stem cell transplant for acute myeloid leukemia, so the T cells may come from the graft donor.

This clonotype was found many times. This chain joins TRBV6-5 and TRBJ2-5; TRBD2 aligns across 14 bases. Trimming removed 2 bases from V and 2 bases from J; junction bases left unmatched: 7. The CDR3 is 18 amino acids. CDR1 and CDR2 from the germline V gene are MNHEY and SVGAGI. The CDR3 loop reads CASSYPPTSGGVQETQYF. CDR3 bases: TGTGCCAGCAGTTACCCCCCGACTAGCGGGGGGGTACAAGAGACCCAGTACTTC.

This clonotype was recorded many times. The CDR3 DNA is TGTGCCAGCAGCCGCCAGGGGAATGGCTACAATGAGCAGTTCTTC. It codes for CASSRQGNGYNEQFF. The chain is built from TRBV3-1 and TRBJ2-1, with D possibly TRBD1 on 6 matching bases. This CDR3 has 15 amino acids. The V end was cut by 4 bases, the J end by 3 bases, with 13 bases between. The germline gives CDR1 LGHDT, CDR2 YNNKEL (reference sequence).

In its sample, this clonotype was seen many times. The V and J genes are TRBV6-2 or TRBV6-3 and TRBJ2-7, with a possible D match to TRBD1 (5 bases). The V gene lost 6 bases and the J gene lost 9 bases, with 15 bases spanning the gap. This CDR3 is 12 amino acids long. Germline CDR1 and CDR2: MNHEY and SVGEGT. CDR3 region: CASSPTAEVQYF. The CDR3 DNA follows: TGTGCCAGCAGCCCGACAGCAGAGGTGCAGTACTTC.

The table lists this clonotype with many counts. The V gene is TRBV4-1, the J gene TRBJ2-2, with D hard to call. CDR3 size: 15 residues. V shed 5 bases and J shed 4 bases, with 14 bases lying between them. Germline values: CDR1 MGHRA, CDR2 YSYEKL. Here the CDR3 DNA reads TGCGCCAGCAGCATTTTCGGCCCGAGCACCGGGGAGCTGTTTTTT. It yields the protein CASSIFGPSTGELFF.

This clonotype was picked up many times. This sequence joins TRBV3-1 and TRBJ2-3, with TRBD2 identical over 8 bases. V lost 6 bases to trimming and J lost 13 bases; unmatched junction nucleotides: 9. This CDR3 has 12 amino acids. Germline V CDR1 and CDR2: LGHDT, YNNKEL (reference sequence). CDR3 in DNA: TGTGCCAGCAGTCACGCCGGGACTAGTGAGTATTTT. Translation: CASSHAGTSEYF.

This clonotype was seen only a few times. The chain recombines TRBV28 with TRBJ2-5, with 11 bases lining up with TRBD1. Germline CDR1 reads MDHEN; CDR2 reads SYDVKM. The CDR3 has 14 residues. V was pared by 6 bases and J by 4 bases, with 4 bases of the junction left unmatched. CDR3 sequence: CASRRDRGRETQYF. CDR3 nucleotide sequence: TGTGCCAGCAGGAGGGACAGGGGGAGAGAGACCCAGTACTTC.

The table lists this clonotype with many counts. CDR3 in DNA: TGCAGTGTCAGTAGGGGGAACTCTGGAAACACCATATATTTT. This translates into CSVSRGNSGNTIYF. The J gene is TRBJ1-3, the V gene TRBV20-1, with D possibly matching TRBD1 (6 bases). The germline V and J ends were trimmed by 7 bases and 0 bases, with 13 bases remaining between them. Germline V gene lookup returns CDR1 DFQATT and CDR2 SNEGSKA (reference sequence). The CDR3 has 14 residues.

In this sample, this clonotype turned up many times. DNA for the CDR3: TGTGCCAGCAGCTTCGACGAATGGACTACTAAGCAGGAGACCCAGTACTTC. Translated, it gives CASSFDEWTTKQETQYF. The chain employs TRBV9 and TRBJ2-5, with D possibly being TRBD2 (6 bases). The germline gives CDR1 SGDLS, CDR2 YYNGEE. The ends were cut back, 4 bases at V and 5 bases at J, with 24 bases in the middle. CDR3 length equals 17 residues.

This clonotype occurred many times. The limits of the CDR3 on the DNA are not certain, so only TCRdb's listed CDR3 is given. V and J are TRBV6-5 and TRBJ2-7; the D call TRBD1 from the table was never checked on the DNA. The germline gives CDR1 MNHEY, CDR2 SVGAGI. The CDR3 is 16 amino acids in total, end residues counted. The CDR3 region is CASSTSDRAFSYEQYF.

In regard to this clonotype: A much larger clonotype is one base distant, so this may be a read error. The chain combines TRBV30 with TRBJ2-7, with D possibly TRBD2 on 5 matching bases. Germline-derived CDR1 and CDR2 are GTSNPN and SVGIG (reference sequence). This CDR3 has 15 amino acids. CDR3 bases: TGTGCCTGGCGAACCCTCGCGGGCCTGACCTACGAGGAGTACTTC. The encoded protein is CAWRTLAGLTYEEYF.

There are many counts of this clonotype. V usage is TRBV20-1 and J usage is TRBJ2-5; TRBD2 matches at 8 bases. J was trimmed by 0 bases and V by 4 bases; bases with no gene match: 4. Per the germline V gene, CDR1 is DFQATT and CDR2 is SNEGSKA (reference sequence). This CDR3 region has 14 residues. CDR3 coding DNA: TGCAGTGCTACAGGCGGGGGGTACCAAGAGACCCAGTACTTC. It translates to CSATGGGYQETQYF.

This clonotype was seen many times. The chain couples TRBV27 to TRBJ1-5; D possibly corresponds to TRBD1 (5 bases). This CDR3 has 15 amino acids. V was cut by 6 bases and J by 4 bases, with 16 bases left in between. Germline assignment: CDR1 MNHEY and CDR2 SMNVEV (reference sequence). The CDR3 nucleotides read TGTGCCAGCAGGGAGCGCCGGGGCCCGAATCAGCCCCAGCATTTT. Protein sequence: CASRERRGPNQPQHF.

There are many counts of this clonotype. This chain joins TRBV12-3 or TRBV12-4 and TRBJ1-3, with TRBD1 identical over 9 bases. CDR3 size: 18 residues. Germline trimming cut 4 bases from V and 0 bases from J; bases unmatched to any gene: 10. CDR3 DNA sequence: TGTGCCAGCAGTTACCTTCCTGGACAGGGGAGCTCTGGAAACACCATATATTTT. Translation gives CASSYLPGQGSSGNTIYF.

This clonotype was observed many times. This chain uses TRBV24-1 with TRBJ2-7, with a tentative D call TRBD2 (5 bases). The CDR3 extends over 12 amino acids. Germline V gene lookup returns CDR1 KGHDR and CDR2 SFDVKD. V lost 5 bases and J lost 2, with 6 bases in between. For the CDR3, the DNA is TGTGCCACCAGTGGAGGGACCTACGAGCAGTACTTC. This codes for CATSGGTYEQYF.

This clonotype was recorded at least ten times. The CDR3 spells CASSITGPLTDTQYF. The CDR3 DNA reads as TGTGCCAGCAGCATTACAGGGCCCCTCACAGATACGCAGTATTTT. V usage is TRBV7-2 and J usage is TRBJ2-3; the D gene is possibly TRBD1 (6 bases). With 5 bases removed from V and 2 bases from J, the gap between germline ends came to 14 bases. The CDR3 is made up of 15 amino acids. Per germline, CDR1 SGHTA and CDR2 FQGNSA. The whole variable domain, remainder taken from reference TRBV7-2 and TRBJ2-3, is GAGVSQSPSNKVTEKGKDVELRCDPISGHTALYWYRQSLGQGLEFLIYFQGNSAPDKSGLPSDRFSAERTGGSVSTLTIQRTQQEDSAVYLCASSITGPLTDTQYFGPGTRLTVL.

This clonotype was counted ten times or more. The genes are TRBV6-2 or TRBV6-3 and TRBJ1-2; D is possibly TRBD1 (5 bases). The V gene lost 5 bases and the J gene lost 0 bases, with 16 bases spanning the gap. The CDR3 sequence is 16 residues long. Per germline, CDR1 MNHEY and CDR2 SVGEGT. The CDR3 nucleotides read TGTGCCAGCAGTACCCTAATGACAGACGCTAACTATGGCTACACCTTC. Translated, it gives CASSTLMTDANYGYTF.

There are many counts of this clonotype. This chain links TRBV5-6 with TRBJ1-4; tentatively, D is TRBD1 (6 bases). The length of the CDR3 is 13 residues. Between the trimmed V and J ends, which lost 2 bases and 8 bases, there was a span of 10 bases. The germline V gene encodes CDR1 SGHDT and CDR2 YYEEEE. The CDR3 protein is CASSFGQREKLFF. The CDR3, as DNA: TGTGCCAGCAGCTTTGGACAGCGCGAAAAACTGTTTTTT.

This clonotype was observed at least ten times. The V call is TRBV12-3 or TRBV12-4, the J call TRBJ2-1; D unresolved. The CDR3 is made up of 13 amino acids. Trimming pared 3 bases from V and 0 bases from J, leaving 3 bases between. CDR3 bases: TGTGCCAGCAGTTTCAGCTCCTACAATGAGCAGTTCTTC. It translates to CASSFSSYNEQFF.